This T cell receptor (beta chain) appears in the sequencing data of a study of CD8 T cells in Susac syndrome. With 0 bases removed from V and 0 bases from J, the gap between germline ends came to 9 bases. The CDR3 is 16 amino acids. Germline assignment: CDR1 SNHLY and CDR2 FYNNEI. Recently defined diagnostic criteria classed the Susac syndrome patients as definite or probable. RNA in amounts of about 0.5 to 1 ug was reverse transcribed with random hexamers. The method of amplification for TCR beta CDR3 was immunoSEQ multiplex PCR, covering 54 Vbeta and 13 Jbeta. Each CDR3 protein is one row after TCRdb ran MiXCR on the immunoSEQ multiplex PCR reads. This table holds more than 110,000 distinct CDR3 sequences, approximately 95% found once.

The material sequenced was CD4+ T cells from PBMCs. This sequence was found in a human donor with Susac syndrome. The genes are TRBV2 and TRBJ2-1; D ambiguous. CDR3: CASSEAPRSSYNEQFF. Written as DNA, the CDR3 is TGTGCCAGCAGTGAAGCGCCGCGGAGCTCCTACAATGAGCAGTTCTTC.